The 30 T cell receptor beta chains below all came from one sample that was sequenced in a study of CD8 T cells in ankylosing spondylitis. TCRdb itself ran the 5' RACE reads through MiXCR, one entry per CDR3 protein. Here the sample spans some 800,000 distinct CDR3 sequences, approximately 12% being singletons. These receptors are not linked to any known antigen. Study-level findings and limits: For ankylosing spondylitis blood, a TCR beta motif of about 8 highly homologous variants appeared characteristic.

Sequences were obtained from blood, either unsorted or a sorted T cell fraction (not recorded which). The receptors were sampled from a male donor with ankylosing spondylitis.

The V and J genes are TRBV20-1 and TRBJ1-2, with D uncertain. Looked up from germline, CDR1 is DFQATT and CDR2 is SNEGSKA (reference sequence). The CDR3 runs 13 residues. V dropped 5 bases and J dropped 2 bases, with 12 bases sitting between them. The CDR3 bases are TGCAGTGCTTCTACACGGACCAACTATGGCTACACCTTC. Amino acid sequence: CSASTRTNYGYTF.

The chain recombines TRBV28 with TRBJ1-2; no clear D. Per the germline V gene, CDR1 is MDHEN and CDR2 is SYDVKM. With 2 bases removed from V and 8 bases from J, the gap between germline ends came to 15 bases. The CDR3 sequence is 14 residues long. CDR3 nucleotides: TGTGCCAGCAGTTTAATTTCACGGGTCGAGGGCTACACCTTC. This sequence encodes CASSLISRVEGYTF.

J is TRBJ1-1 and V is TRBV20-1; possibly TRBD1 for D (5 bases). This CDR3 has 13 residues. V shed 3 bases and J shed 6 bases, with 14 bases lying between them. CDR1 and CDR2 from the germline V gene are DFQATT and SNEGSKA (reference sequence). The CDR3 sequence is CSARVTQGAEAFF. In nucleotides, the CDR3 is TGCAGTGCTAGGGTCACTCAAGGGGCTGAAGCTTTCTTT.

This clonotype was observed many times. The chain combines TRBV20-1 with TRBJ2-2; 11 bases agree with TRBD2. J was trimmed by 5 bases and V by 3 bases; bases with no gene match: 2. The CDR3 covers 14 residues. Germline V gene sequence: CDR1 DFQATT, CDR2 SNEGSKA (reference sequence). Here the CDR3 reads CSARVAGGTGELFF. As DNA, the CDR3 is TGCAGTGCTAGGGTAGCGGGAGGGACCGGGGAGCTGTTTTTT.

There are many counts of this clonotype. The chain recombines TRBV12-3 or TRBV12-4 with TRBJ1-1, with D unclear. The CDR3 runs 10 residues. V was cut by 3 bases and J by 9 bases, with 5 bases left in between. In DNA form, the CDR3 reads TGTGCCAGCAGTTTGACCAAAGCTTTCTTT. This codes for CASSLTKAFF.

This clonotype was detected many times. The V gene is TRBV20-1, the J gene TRBJ2-1; D unclear. The ends were cut back, 4 bases at V and 4 bases at J, with 14 bases in the middle. Germline CDR1 reads DFQATT; CDR2 reads SNEGSKA (reference sequence). The CDR3 length is 14 residues. DNA of the CDR3: TGCAGTGCTATCGCGTTGCAGGAGTACAATGAGCAGTTCTTC. Translating gives CSAIALQEYNEQFF.

This clonotype was recorded a few times. The rearrangement uses TRBV20-1 and TRBJ2-3, with a possible D match to TRBD1 (6 bases). The germline V and J ends were trimmed by 3 bases and 1 base, with 20 bases remaining between them. The CDR3 spans 17 residues. Germline CDR1 DFQATT, CDR2 SNEGSKA (reference sequence). The CDR3 region has the DNA TGCAGTGCTAGTCACCAAGAGGGGGTGTGGCGCACAGATACGCAGTATTTT. Translation: CSASHQEGVWRTDTQYF.

The gene calls are TRBV7-8 and TRBJ2-5; D unclear. This CDR3 is built from 14 residues. Germline values: CDR1 SGHVS, CDR2 FQNEAQ. V lost 5 bases, J lost 5 bases, and 15 bases lay in between. CDR3 sequence reads: CASSPQRLPETQYF. The CDR3 DNA reads as TGTGCCAGCAGCCCCCAACGGTTGCCTGAGACCCAGTACTTC.

This clonotype was seen a handful of times. V and J are TRBV29-1 and TRBJ2-2; TRBD1 matches 8 bases. Trimming at V came to 4 bases and at J to 5 bases, leaving 3 bases not matched to a gene. This CDR3 contains 13 residues. CDR1 is SQVTM and CDR2 is ANQGSEA in the germline V gene. The CDR3 region has the DNA TGCAGCGTTGGATACAGGGGGACCGGGGAGCTGTTTTTT. Residues: CSVGYRGTGELFF.

DNA for the CDR3: TGTGCCAGCAGGCCGGACAGGGGTCCCCAAGAGACCCAGTACTTC. The encoded protein is CASRPDRGPQETQYF. V and J are TRBV7-2 and TRBJ2-5; 9 bases agree with TRBD1. The V and J ends lost 6 bases and 1 base, in that order; junction bases with no gene match: 6. The germline V gene has CDR1 SGHTA and CDR2 FQGNSA. The length of the CDR3 is 15 residues.

This clonotype has just a few counts. This chain joins TRBV7-2 and TRBJ2-1, with 9 nucleotides matching TRBD2. CDR1 and CDR2 (germline): SGHTA, FQGNSA. This CDR3 is 16 amino acids long. Unmatched junction bases numbered 9, after V lost 5 bases and J lost 4 bases. This CDR3 is CASSPRTSALYNEQFF. DNA for the CDR3: TGTGCCAGCAGCCCTCGGACTAGCGCGCTGTACAATGAGCAGTTCTTC.

This sequence joins TRBV7-3 and TRBJ2-2; D is undetermined. V lost 6 bases and J lost 0, with 11 bases in between. Germline V gives CDR1 SGHTA, CDR2 FQGTGA. This CDR3 is built from 15 residues. In nucleotides, the CDR3 is TGTGCCAGCAGTTACGGTTATACGAACACCGGGGAGCTGTTTTTT. Translation gives CASSYGYTNTGELFF.

The chain couples TRBV6-4 to TRBJ2-1; D unresolved. V lost 2 bases and J lost 2, with 4 bases in between. The CDR3 covers 13 residues. From germline, CDR1 is MRHNA and CDR2 SNTAGT. DNA for the CDR3: TGTGCCAGCAGTGACCGGCCCTACAATGAGCAGTTCTTC. Its protein is CASSDRPYNEQFF.

This clonotype was picked up many times. The rearrangement links TRBV11-2 to TRBJ2-7; possible D gene TRBD1, 5 bases. V lost 6 bases, J lost 1 base, and 16 bases lay in between. The CDR3 contains 15 residues. In germline, CDR1 is SGHAT, CDR2 FQNNGV. CDR3 DNA sequence: TGTGCCAGCAGGAAACAGATTCAGGGATCCTACGAGCAGTACTTC. It codes for CASRKQIQGSYEQYF.

This clonotype has only a few counts. The chain has TRBV20-1 and TRBJ2-7; 10 bases map to TRBD2. With V trimmed by 1 base and J by 7 bases, 10 bases remained unmatched. The CDR3 is 15 residues long. Germline V lookup: CDR1 DFQATT, CDR2 SNEGSKA (reference sequence). As DNA, the CDR3 is TGCAGTGCTAGAGGCAGTAGCGGGAGGTCATGGGAGCAGTACTTC. Translating gives CSARGSSGRSWEQYF.

This clonotype has a handful of counts. The chain uses TRBV7-2 and TRBJ2-1; a possible D gene is TRBD1 (6 bases). V lost 1 base to trimming and J lost 3 bases, with 13 bases between them. The CDR3 sequence is 16 residues long. Germline V gene sequence: CDR1 SGHTA, CDR2 FQGNSA. CDR3 amino acids: CASSLVGRGYYNEQFF. CDR3 nucleotides: TGTGCCAGCAGCTTAGTAGGCAGGGGTTACTACAATGAGCAGTTCTTC.

This clonotype was detected a few times. The V gene is TRBV4-3, the J gene TRBJ1-3; D unresolved. The CDR3 is made up of 15 amino acids. Germline CDR1 is LGHNA and CDR2 is YSLEER. Trimming shortened V by 1 base and J by 0 bases, and 7 bases separated the two germline ends. The CDR3 coding sequence is TGCGCCAGCAGCCAAGGTGGTACCTCTGGAAACACCATATATTTT. The encoded protein is CASSQGGTSGNTIYF.

This clonotype was counted between two and nine times. The chain employs TRBV20-1 and TRBJ2-3; 8 nucleotides match TRBD2. The CDR3 totals 14 residues. Losses at the gene ends were 4 bases for V and 1 base for J; bases not matched to a gene: 4. In germline, CDR1 is DFQATT, CDR2 SNEGSKA (reference sequence). The CDR3 DNA sequence: TGCAGTGCTATCAAAGCGGGAGGCACAGATACGCAGTATTTT. Its translation is CSAIKAGGTDTQYF.

This clonotype was counted a few times. The gene calls are TRBV7-8 and TRBJ2-7, with 7 bases identical to TRBD1. After removal of 4 bases from V and 6 bases from J, the junction contained 9 bases not matched to a gene. Germline V gene data show CDR1 as SGHVS and CDR2 as FQNEAQ. CDR3 length: 14 residues. The CDR3 sequence is CASSSGTVRSEQYF. The CDR3 DNA reads as TGTGCCAGCAGCTCCGGGACAGTCCGAAGCGAGCAGTACTTC.

This clonotype occurred many times. This chain joins TRBV2 and TRBJ2-1; D not certain. The CDR3 is made up of 14 amino acids. Trimming pared 8 bases from V and 0 bases from J, leaving 11 bases between. Germline CDR1 reads SNHLY; CDR2 reads FYNNEI. The CDR3 protein is CASRYESSYNEQFF. Written as DNA, the CDR3 is TGTGCCAGCCGTTACGAAAGCTCCTACAATGAGCAGTTCTTC.

This clonotype came up a few times. The CDR3 loop is CSARDLRTGFEKLFF. CDR3 nucleotide sequence: TGCAGTGCTAGAGATCTGAGGACAGGGTTTGAAAAACTGTTTTTT. The chain employs TRBV20-1 and TRBJ1-4, with 8 positions matching TRBD1. V lost 0 bases, J lost 7 bases, and 7 bases stayed unmatched. The CDR3 extends over 15 amino acids. The V gene's germline CDR1 is DFQATT and CDR2 SNEGSKA (reference sequence).

The genes are TRBV5-1 and TRBJ2-1; maybe TRBD2 (5 bases). The CDR3 length is 12 residues. The V gene's germline CDR1 is SGHRS and CDR2 YFSETQ. V was trimmed by 4 bases and J by 9 bases, leaving 11 bases between them. The CDR3 bases are TGCGCCAGCAGCCTCTGGACTCGTGAGCAGTTCTTC. It translates to CASSLWTREQFF.

This clonotype was recorded a few times. The chain couples TRBV20-1 to TRBJ1-6, with TRBD1 matching over 7 bases. CDR1 DFQATT and CDR2 SNEGSKA come from the germline V gene (reference sequence). The CDR3 is 15 amino acids. J lost 3 bases, V lost 6 bases, and 8 bases had no gene match. The CDR3: CSALDRFRYNSPLHF. DNA for the CDR3: TGCAGTGCCTTGGACAGGTTTCGCTATAATTCACCCCTCCACTTT.

This clonotype was seen many times. V gene TRBV6-2 or TRBV6-3 combines with J gene TRBJ1-5; D unresolved. This CDR3 has 13 amino acids. V lost 0 bases, J lost 6 bases, and 6 bases lay in between. Germline-derived CDR1 and CDR2 are MNHEY and SVGEGT. CDR3 DNA: TGTGCCAGCAGTTACTCGAAAGCTCAGCCCCAGCATTTT. Its translation is CASSYSKAQPQHF.

This clonotype occurred a few times. V usage is TRBV20-1 and J usage is TRBJ1-6; D is unresolved. The germline gives CDR1 DFQATT, CDR2 SNEGSKA (reference sequence). Between the trimmed V and J ends, which lost 3 bases and 5 bases, there was a span of 8 bases. CDR3 length equals 13 residues. CDR3 residues: CSASSSNNSPLHF. CDR3 bases: TGCAGTGCTAGTAGCAGTAATAATTCACCCCTCCACTTT.

This clonotype was found a few times. J is TRBJ2-6 and V is TRBV20-1, with D maybe TRBD1 (5 bases). Per germline, CDR1 DFQATT and CDR2 SNEGSKA (reference sequence). The CDR3 is made up of 15 amino acids. Trimming shortened V by 5 bases and J by 4 bases, and 15 bases separated the two germline ends. This CDR3 is CSAYPGYDGANVLTF. The DNA of the CDR3 is TGCAGTGCTTACCCAGGGTACGACGGGGCCAACGTCCTGACTTTC.

This clonotype was picked up a small number of times. J is TRBJ2-1 and V is TRBV20-1, with 9 bases matching TRBD2. This CDR3 contains 16 residues. Germline V CDR1 and CDR2: DFQATT, SNEGSKA (reference sequence). V was pared by 0 bases and J by 5 bases, with 8 bases of the junction left unmatched. The CDR3 DNA sequence: TGCAGTGCTAGAGATCTGGCGGGAGGGGACAACAATGAGCAGTTCTTC. Translation gives CSARDLAGGDNNEQFF.

In DNA form, the CDR3 reads TGCGCCAGCAGCTTTCGGCAGGATGGCGAGCAGTACTTC. It specifies CASSFRQDGEQYF. J is TRBJ2-7 and V is TRBV5-1; the D is unclear. The CDR3 has 13 residues. Trimming removed 2 bases at V and 6 bases at J, with 12 bases between. CDR1 is SGHRS, CDR2 YFSETQ, per germline.

This clonotype turned up a few times. CDR3 sequence: CASSYTAGGYSPLHF. In DNA, the CDR3 is TGTGCCAGCAGTTACACAGCAGGGGGATATTCACCCCTCCACTTT. The genes are TRBV6-5 and TRBJ1-6; 7 bases are shared with TRBD1. V lost 2 bases to trimming and J lost 8 bases; unmatched junction nucleotides: 6. In germline, CDR1 is MNHEY, CDR2 SVGAGI. The CDR3 is 15 amino acids.

This chain links TRBV7-2 with TRBJ1-1, with a weak D call TRBD1 (6 bases). The length of the CDR3 is 13 residues. The V end lost 2 bases, the J end lost 6 bases, and 10 bases lay between the germline ends. Germline CDR1 reads SGHTA; CDR2 reads FQGNSA. CDR3: CASSLLGAAEAFF. DNA of the CDR3: TGTGCCAGCAGCTTACTGGGGGCGGCTGAAGCTTTCTTT. Complete variable domain (other parts from reference TRBV7-2 and TRBJ1-1): GAGVSQSPSNKVTEKGKDVELRCDPISGHTALYWYRQSLGQGLEFLIYFQGNSAPDKSGLPSDRFSAERTGGSVSTLTIQRTQQEDSAVYLCASSLLGAAEAFFGQGTRLTVV.